What follows is one T cell receptor (beta chain) and its context. Germline V lookup: CDR1 SQVTM, CDR2 ANQGSEA. V trimming: 7 bases; J trimming: 6 bases; junction bases outside the gene matches: 7. The CDR3 has 12 residues. The source of the sample is a study of tumor T cells in aggressive B-cell lymphoma. Profiled with immunoSEQ multiplex PCR; TCRdb holds only in-frame clones, not every one. Among 9,500 to 10,000 clones listed, around 85% were seen once. This sequence was found in an adult with diffuse large B cell lymphoma. The sample was tumor tissue. The chain carries TRBV29-1 and TRBJ1-2, with 8 positions matching TRBD1. CDR3 DNA: TGCAGCGCTAGTATGACAGGGGATGGCTACACCTTC. It specifies CSASMTGDGYTF.